This TCR beta chain was sequenced in a study of CD8 T cells in Susac syndrome. The CD8+ and CD4+ T cells were isolated magnetically using a negative isolation approach, whereas the TEMRA cells were enriched by FACS. After extraction with the RNeasy kit, about 0.45 to 1 ug of the RNA was reverse transcribed using random hexamers. TCR beta CDR3 was amplified by immunoSEQ covering 54 Vbeta and 13 Jbeta. Each CDR3 protein gets one entry after TCRdb re-called the immunoSEQ multiplex PCR reads with MiXCR. The sample holds more than 95,000 distinct CDR3 sequences, around 96% seen once. CDR1 and CDR2 from the germline V gene are SGHDN and FVKESK. The CDR3 is made up of 16 amino acids. Trimming removed 3 bases from V and 3 bases from J; junction bases left unmatched: 10.

Sequenced sample: CD8+ T cells from PBMCs. This clonotype originated in a human donor with Susac syndrome. This rearrangement joins TRBV14 to TRBJ1-2; 7 nucleotides align to TRBD1. CDR3 region: CASSQDDRDYYYGYTF. CDR3 sequence (DNA): TGTGCCAGCAGCCAGGACGACAGGGATTATTACTATGGCTACACCTTC.